A single sample is the source of the 5 T cell receptor beta chains below, sequenced in a study of shared clonotypes between healthy human individuals. Assay used: immunoSEQ multiplex PCR; TCRdb lists only in-frame clones, some missing. Of about 2 million clones listed, 90% to 95% are singletons. Material for sequencing was naive CD4+ T cells sorted from blood. The sample's subset: CD45RA+ positively selected. These receptors originate from a man aged 18 to 29 in good health.

The chain recombines TRBV11-1 with TRBJ2-3; 10 nucleotides agree with TRBD1. The germline CDR1 and CDR2 sequences are SGHAT and FQDESV (reference sequence). After removal of 5 bases from V and 3 bases from J, the junction contained 5 bases not matched to a gene. The CDR3 totals 15 residues. DNA of the CDR3: TGTGCCAGCAGCGCACCGGGACAGGGGACAGATACGCAGTATTTT. Encoded protein: CASSAPGQGTDTQYF. Full variable domain (rest looked up from reference TRBV11-1 and TRBJ2-3): EAEVAQSPRYKITEKSQAVAFWCDPISGHATLYWYRQILGQGPELLVQFQDESVVDDSQLPKDRFSAERLKGVDSTLKIQPAELGDSAMYLCASSAPGQGTDTQYFGPGTRLTVL.

The chain carries TRBV5-1 and TRBJ2-7, with 8 bases that match TRBD2. The CDR3 is 18 residues long. J gave up 0 bases and V 2 bases, and 13 bases lay outside the gene matches. The V gene's germline CDR1 is SGHRS and CDR2 YFSETQ. DNA of the CDR3: TGCGCCAGCAGCTTCCGAAGGGGACTAGATCGTGGCTCCTACGAGCAGTACTTC. It yields the protein CASSFRRGLDRGSYEQYF.

J is TRBJ2-1 and V is TRBV4-3; D not resolved. The germline V and J ends were trimmed by 0 bases and 0 bases, with 6 bases remaining between them. Germline CDR1 is LGHNA and CDR2 is YSLEER. CDR3 length: 15 amino acids. CDR3 residues: CASSQEVISYNEQFF. The CDR3 DNA reads TGCGCCAGCAGCCAAGAGGTGATCTCCTACAATGAGCAGTTCTTC.

For this clone: Additional DNA sequences in this sample encode the identical CDR3. The J gene is TRBJ1-5, the V gene TRBV15, with D hard to call. The V end was cut by 0 bases, the J end by 3 bases, with 9 bases between. This CDR3 has 15 residues. Germline V lookup: CDR1 LNHNV, CDR2 YYDKDF (reference sequence). CDR3 region: CATSRDGQDNQPQHF. CDR3 coding DNA: TGTGCCACCAGCAGAGATGGCCAGGACAATCAGCCCCAGCATTTT.

CDR3 loop: CASSPGRALHF. The CDR3 coding sequence is TGTGCCAGCAGCCCCGGTCGGGCCCTCCACTTT. This sequence joins TRBV7-9 and TRBJ1-6; D is undetermined. The CDR3 has 11 residues. The V and J ends lost 5 bases and 14 bases respectively, with 10 bases between them. Germline V gives CDR1 SEHNR, CDR2 FQNEAQ (reference sequence).